Sequencing of this TCR beta chain was carried out in a study of siplizumab effects on memory and regulatory T cells. General study findings and limits: Proliferating siplizumab-culture Treg suppressive function went unconfirmed. The alloresponse seemed to draw substantially on naive T cells, which appeared more diverse than memory cells.

Method: immunoSEQ multiplex PCR; TCRdb's copy keeps in-frame clones and lacks some. The data contain approximately 100,000 clones, approximately 91% of them singletons. About this clone: Its antigen is unidentified.

The CDR3 consists of 17 residues. The sequenced sample was non-Treg CD4+ T cells sorted from blood. V and J are TRBV12-2 and TRBJ2-1; TRBD2, the D gene given by the table, was not confirmed from the DNA. TRBV12-2 is labeled a pseudogene. The sequence derives from a human donor in good health. In DNA, the CDR3 is TGTGCAAGTCGCTTATGGCACGGGAATTGGACCTACAATGAGCAGTTCTTC. Translating it yields CASRLWHGNWTYNEQFF.